The 8 T cell receptor beta chains presented below share a single source sample, sequenced in a study of CD8+ T cells in alopecia areata. After isolation, RNA underwent reverse transcription to generate cDNA as the sequencing template. Libraries were prepared by immunoSEQ multiplex PCR; TCRdb keeps only in-frame clonotypes and omits some of them. The sample holds about 180,000 clones; 63% are singletons and the top ten take about 1.5%. The starting material was CD4+ T cells sorted from blood, obtained at week 0. The receptors originated from a human donor with alopecia areata.

The chain uses TRBV30 and TRBJ2-7; no firm D call. The CDR3 has 13 amino acids. The germline gives CDR1 GTSNPN, CDR2 SVGIG (reference sequence). V lost 3 bases to trimming and J lost 3 bases, with 12 bases between them. As DNA, the CDR3 is TGTGCCTGGAGCCGTCAGATAATCTACGAGCAGTACTTC. It translates to CAWSRQIIYEQYF.

This clone came up a few times. CDR3 nucleotide sequence: TGCAGCGCATCGACAGGAGCGAACACCGGGGAGCTGTTTTTT. It yields the protein CSASTGANTGELFF. The chain joins TRBV29-1 to TRBJ2-2; perhaps TRBD1 as D (6 bases). V lost 7 bases and J lost 0, with 12 bases in between. The V gene's germline CDR1 is SQVTM and CDR2 ANQGSEA. The CDR3 totals 14 residues.

The rearrangement joins TRBV14 to TRBJ1-1; possible D gene TRBD1, 6 bases. V was trimmed by 1 base and J by 6 bases, leaving 15 bases between them. There are 15 residues in the CDR3. The germline CDR1 and CDR2 sequences are SGHDN and FVKESK. CDR3 nucleotides: TGTGCCAGCAGCCAAGGGCGGGGGCGCGGGTCTGAAGCTTTCTTT. Its translation: CASSQGRGRGSEAFF.

The V gene is TRBV5-1, the J gene TRBJ2-3; possibly TRBD1 or TRBD2 for D (6 bases each). Trimming removed 0 bases from V and 3 bases from J, with 17 bases in between. CDR3 length: 17 amino acids. In germline, CDR1 is SGHRS, CDR2 YFSETQ. The CDR3 DNA reads as TGCGCCAGCAGCTTGGAAGCCCGACTAGGGGGTACAGATACGCAGTATTTT. Protein product: CASSLEARLGGTDTQYF.

The gene calls are TRBV5-1 and TRBJ2-2; the D is unclear. Germline values: CDR1 SGHRS, CDR2 YFSETQ. The CDR3 totals 17 residues. Trimming took 2 bases from V and 4 from J, leaving 18 bases between them. This CDR3 is CASSFGKLWGSTGELFF. For the CDR3, the DNA is TGCGCCAGCAGCTTTGGGAAACTCTGGGGATCCACCGGGGAGCTGTTTTTT.

The V call is TRBV5-4, the J call TRBJ1-5, with 11 bases identical to TRBD1. This CDR3 has 16 amino acids. V dropped 2 bases and J dropped 5; count of bases not matched to a gene: 6. The germline V gene encodes CDR1 SGHNT and CDR2 YYREEE (reference sequence). CDR3 sequence: CASSFWTGGEDQPQHF. The CDR3 DNA follows: TGTGCCAGCAGCTTTTGGACAGGGGGCGAGGATCAGCCCCAGCATTTT.

This chain joins TRBV30 and TRBJ1-6; 9 nucleotides align to TRBD1. The CDR3 runs to 13 residues. Per germline, CDR1 GTSNPN and CDR2 SVGIG (reference sequence). The junction had 11 bases not matched to a gene; V was cut back by 5 bases and J by 15 bases. CDR3: CAWAGTGLNVLHF. CDR3 DNA sequence: TGTGCCTGGGCCGGGACAGGGCTGAATGTCCTCCACTTT.

The chain has TRBV4-3 and TRBJ1-5, with D possibly matching TRBD1 (6 bases). Trimming took off 0 bases at V and 3 bases at J, with 12 bases between the two ends. The germline V gene has CDR1 LGHNA and CDR2 YSLEER. This CDR3 has 16 amino acids. CDR3 protein: CASSQDAGAYNQPQHF. CDR3 bases: TGCGCCAGCAGCCAAGACGCGGGGGCCTACAATCAGCCCCAGCATTTT.